The rows below give T cell receptor beta chains drawn from one sample of a study of cytomegalovirus exposure and HLA in healthy donors. This table comes from immunoSEQ multiplex PCR, and its TCRdb copy is limited to in-frame clones, with some not included. The sample holds hundreds of thousands of clones, 75% to 85% seen once. Input material: PBMCs. The source of these receptors is a woman aged 60-70 years in good health and CMV-seropositive. Each CDR3 is given with its conserved first and last residue. The D gene is left open where the match is weak. Some rows have no size entry. The others give once, few or many, or a class for an expanded clone.

length	V	size	D	J	DNA	CDR3
15	TRBV30	-	-	TRBJ1-1	TGTGCCTGGAGTATACACCTCCTGTCTAACACTGAAGCTTTCTTT	CAWSIHLLSNTEAFF
17	TRBV7-2	few	TRBD2	TRBJ2-1	TGTGCCAGCAGCTTAGTGAGTAGGCTAGCGGGGGGTAATGAGCAGTTCTTC	CASSLVSRLAGGNEQFF
15	TRBV4-2	-	-	TRBJ2-7	TGTGCCAGCAGCCCTGGGAGGGGGAGTCCGTACGAGCAGTACTTC	CASSPGRGSPYEQYF
15	TRBV10-2	-	TRBD1	TRBJ1-1	TGCGCCACCGGGGACAGGGGGCAGGAGGAAACTGAAGCTTTCTTT	CATGDRGQEETEAFF
18	TRBV4-3	-	TRBD2	TRBJ2-1	TGCGCCAGCAGCCAACACCTGCTTCCTAGCGGGGGGGGAGTTGAGCAGTTCTTC	CASSQHLLPSGGGVEQFF
15	TRBV2	-	TRBD2	TRBJ2-1	TGTGCCAGCAGTGAATTGGGGACTATTTCTGATGAGCAGTTCTTC	CASSELGTISDEQFF
15	TRBV7-7	-	TRBD1	TRBJ2-2	TGTGCCAGCAGCTATGGACAGGGTGTCACCGGGGAGCTGTTTTTT	CASSYGQGVTGELFF
15	TRBV18	-	-	TRBJ1-2	TGTGCCAGCTCCCCGTCTAGGGAGATCGGCTATGGCTACACCTTC	CASSPSREIGYGYTF
18	TRBV5-1	-	-	TRBJ2-2	TGCGCCAGCAGCTTGGGCCTGGGGCGGACCGCGAACACCGGGGAGCTGTTTTTT	CASSLGLGRTANTGELFF
19	TRBV7-3	-	TRBD1	TRBJ2-3	TGTGCCAGCAGCTTAAGTTACTCTGGGACAGGGGGATTGAGGGGTACGCAGTATTTT	CASSLSYSGTGGLRGTQYF
14	TRBV6-5	-	TRBD1	TRBJ1-2	TGTGCCAGCAGTGACCCGGGACAGGGTTATGGCTACACCTTC	CASSDPGQGYGYTF
14	TRBV28	-	TRBD1	TRBJ1-1	TGTGCCAGCACCAACGGACAGGGGGACACTGAAGCTTTCTTT	CASTNGQGDTEAFF
14	TRBV19	-	-	TRBJ1-2	TGTGCCAGTAGTATAGATCTGGGGAGTCGAGGCTACACCTTC	CASSIDLGSRGYTF
13	TRBV2	-	TRBD1	TRBJ1-2	TGTGCCAGCATTGATGGACAGGCTTATGGCTACACCTTC	CASIDGQAYGYTF
15	TRBV19	-	-	TRBJ2-2	TGTGCCAGTAGAATCCGACAGCGGGTGATCGGGGAGCTGTTTTTT	CASRIRQRVIGELFF
19	TRBV5-8	-	-	TRBJ2-4	TGTGCCAGCAGCAGATCCGACATAGTAGGACTCTCTAACGTAGACATTCAGTACTTC	CASSRSDIVGLSNVDIQYF
13	TRBV5-1	few	-	TRBJ1-2	TGCGCCAGCAACTCGGACAGTAACTATGGCTACACCTTC	CASNSDSNYGYTF
15	TRBV9	few	TRBD1	TRBJ1-1	TGTGCCAGCAGCGGATGGACAGGGGTGGACACTGAAGCTTTCTTT	CASSGWTGVDTEAFF
14	TRBV10-3	-	-	TRBJ1-1	TGTGCCATCAGTGAGCAAGAGACCAGGACTGAAGCTTTCTTT	CAISEQETRTEAFF
15	TRBV30	-	TRBD1	TRBJ2-1	TGTGCCTGGAGTATGGGACAGGGGCCCTACAATGAGCAGTTCTTC	CAWSMGQGPYNEQFF
13	TRBV7-9	-	-	TRBJ1-1	TGTGCCAGCAGATCAACAGTGAACACTGAAGCTTTCTTT	CASRSTVNTEAFF
14	TRBV5-1	-	-	TRBJ2-5	TGCGCCAGCAGCTTTGGCGGGCCGGGGGAGACCCAGTACTTC	CASSFGGPGETQYF
15	TRBV4-3	-	TRBD1	TRBJ1-1	TGCGCCAGCAGCCAAGATCTCACAGGGGATACTGAAGCTTTCTTT	CASSQDLTGDTEAFF
14	TRBV2	-	-	TRBJ2-2	TGTGCCAGCCATGGACTTCTTTTGGGCGGGGAGCTGTTTTTT	CASHGLLLGGELFF
17	TRBV21-1	-	-	TRBJ2-1	TGTGCCAGCAGCAAAGTTCGAGGTCCGTTGTACCTCAATGAGCAGTTCTTC	CASSKVRGPLYLNEQFF
10	TRBV20-1	-	-	TRBJ1-1	TGCAGTGCTAGGAGGGATGGAGCTTTCTTT	CSARRDGAFF
19	TRBV6-4	-	TRBD1	TRBJ2-1	TGTGCCAGCAGTGAAGGAGGGACAGGCCGACCGAGCTCCTACAATGAGCAGTTCTTC	CASSEGGTGRPSSYNEQFF
13	TRBV5-4	-	TRBD1	TRBJ2-7	TGTGCCAGCAGCTTGACAGGGGGATACGAGCAGTACTTC	CASSLTGGYEQYF
14	TRBV5-1	-	-	TRBJ2-3	TGCGCCAGCAGCCCCGACAGACATCTTGGTACGCAGTATTTT	CASSPDRHLGTQYF
14	TRBV7-6	-	TRBD2	TRBJ2-7	TGTGCCAGCAGCATCGGGACTAGCGGGTACGAGCAGTACTTC	CASSIGTSGYEQYF
13	TRBV6-1	-	TRBD1	TRBJ2-7	TGTGCCAGCAGTGGGGACAGGGGCTACGAGCAGTACTTC	CASSGDRGYEQYF
15	TRBV15	-	-	TRBJ2-7	TGTGCCACCAGCAGAGATCCACAGCCCTCCTACGAGCAGTACTTC	CATSRDPQPSYEQYF
10	TRBV27	-	-	TRBJ2-3	TGTGCCCAACCGGGGGATACGCAGTATTTT	CAQPGDTQYF
15	TRBV6-1	few	-	TRBJ2-7	TGTGCCAGCAGTGAAGCGCCGGGGGTGGCCTACGAGCAGTACTTC	CASSEAPGVAYEQYF
15	TRBV5-4	-	TRBD1	TRBJ2-5	TGTGCCAGCAGCCCGTCCCGGGACAGGAAGGAGACCCAGTACTTC	CASSPSRDRKETQYF
17	TRBV11-2	-	TRBD2	TRBJ2-3	TGTGCCAGCAGCTCCCCTTATAGCGGGGAGGGTACAGATACGCAGTATTTT	CASSSPYSGEGTDTQYF
13	TRBV7-2	-	-	TRBJ2-5	TGTGCCAGCAGCTTAGGCAGACAAGAGACCCAGTACTTC	CASSLGRQETQYF
17	TRBV4-2	-	TRBD2	TRBJ2-3	TGTGCCAGCAGTCCCCTCCGGGGCGGGGGAAGCACAGATACGCAGTATTTT	CASSPLRGGGSTDTQYF
16	TRBV7-2	-	TRBD2	TRBJ2-7	TGTGCCAGCAGCACCCCTGTCGGGGGGTCAACCTACGAGCAGTACTTC	CASSTPVGGSTYEQYF
15	TRBV5-1	-	TRBD2	TRBJ2-7	TGCGCCAGCAGCTTGAGCGGGGGGCCCTCCTACGAGCAGTACTTC	CASSLSGGPSYEQYF
16	TRBV7-6	-	TRBD1	TRBJ2-7	TGTGCCAGCAGCTTAGCATTGAGGGGGCACATATACGAGCAGTACTTC	CASSLALRGHIYEQYF